A single sample is the source of the 8 T cell receptor beta chains below, sequenced in a study of T cells in Graves' hyperthyroidism and ophthalmopathy. Researchers amplified the TCR beta CDR3 regions from RNA transcripts. With the HTBI primer set, the TCR CDR3 went through a first round of RT-PCR. TCRdb re-analysed the multiplex PCR reads in MiXCR, keeping a single row per CDR3 protein. Of under 700,000 distinct CDR3 sequences in the sample, around 17% are singletons; the top ten hold about 18%. Sequenced input: blood. The receptors here all came from a woman between 18 and 29 years old with Graves' hyperthyroidism.

The rearrangement uses TRBV20-1 and TRBJ2-3, with 7 bases aligning to TRBD2. Trimming at V came to 6 bases and at J to 4 bases, leaving 13 bases not matched to a gene. CDR3 length: 15 residues. Germline loops: CDR1 DFQATT, CDR2 SNEGSKA (reference sequence). The CDR3 here is CSASILAIIADTQYF. The CDR3 DNA reads as TGCAGTGCCTCAATACTAGCGATCATAGCAGATACGCAGTATTTT.

The chain is built from TRBV5-8 and TRBJ2-6; D is possibly TRBD2 (6 bases). There are 18 residues in the CDR3. V dropped 3 bases and J dropped 0 bases, with 16 bases sitting between them. CDR1 SGHTS and CDR2 YDEGEE come from the germline V gene. The CDR3: CASSSIPGLYSGANVLTF. In DNA form, the CDR3 reads TGTGCCAGCAGCTCTATCCCGGGACTGTACTCTGGGGCCAACGTCCTGACTTTC.

This chain uses TRBV19 with TRBJ1-6; D possibly corresponds to TRBD1 (6 bases). Trimming took 5 bases from V and 14 from J, leaving 22 bases between them. There are 15 residues in the CDR3. Germline CDR1 and CDR2: LNHDA and SQIVND (reference sequence). The CDR3 spells CASSQGGGGQSALHF. The CDR3 coding sequence is TGTGCCAGTAGTCAAGGTGGCGGGGGCCAGTCAGCCCTCCACTTT.

This clonotype turned up a few times. This CDR3 is CASSPGTSGRLGTDTQYF. The DNA of the CDR3 is TGTGCCAGCTCACCAGGGACTAGCGGGAGATTGGGCACAGATACGCAGTATTTT. The V call is TRBV18, the J call TRBJ2-3; 14 bases are a match to TRBD2. The V and J ends lost 2 bases and 1 base, in that order; junction bases with no gene match: 5. Germline CDR1 KGHSH, CDR2 LQKENI. The CDR3 covers 18 residues.

The chain links TRBV10-3 to TRBJ1-6, with D perhaps TRBD1 (5 bases). The germline V gene encodes CDR1 ENHRY and CDR2 SYGVKD. V was pared by 10 bases and J by 10 bases, with 20 bases between. This CDR3 has 14 residues. This CDR3 is CATTGESYDSPLHF. CDR3 bases: TGTGCCACGACGGGGGAGAGTTATGACTCACCCCTCCACTTT.

In this sample, this clonotype turned up many times. This sequence joins TRBV5-1 and TRBJ2-7, with 7 bases identical to TRBD1. This CDR3 has 12 amino acids. Germline V lookup: CDR1 SGHRS, CDR2 YFSETQ. V was clipped by 7 bases and J by 1 base; unmatched bases: 2. Written as DNA, the CDR3 is TGCGCCAGCGGGGGACAGTCCTACGAGCAGTACTTC. Protein: CASGGQSYEQYF.

The chain has TRBV7-6 and TRBJ2-7; possible D gene TRBD1, 6 bases. CDR3 length equals 15 residues. Between the trimmed V and J ends, which lost 0 bases and 4 bases, there was a span of 13 bases. Germline V gives CDR1 SGHVS, CDR2 FNYEAQ. The CDR3 loop is CASSLAPGATYEQYF. In nucleotides, the CDR3 is TGTGCCAGCAGCTTAGCGCCAGGGGCTACGTACGAGCAGTACTTC.

This rearrangement joins TRBV2 to TRBJ2-3, with D perhaps TRBD1 or TRBD2 (5 bases each). The germline V gene has CDR1 SNHLY and CDR2 FYNNEI. This CDR3 is 15 amino acids long. Trimming took off 5 bases at V and 0 bases at J, with 12 bases between the two ends. The CDR3: CASSPGAGSTDTQYF. The CDR3 nucleotides read TGTGCCAGCAGTCCCGGGGCTGGTAGCACAGATACGCAGTATTTT.